This T cell receptor (beta chain) appears in the sequencing data of a study of CD8+ T cells in alopecia areata (dated by TCRdb to between 2017 and 2018). Describing the broader study: Treated patients were enrolled in an open-label pilot trial of oral tofacitinib, 5 to 10 mg twice daily, for moderate-to-severe alopecia areata. Tofacitinib was administered for 6 to 18 months, and 6 months of follow-up off drug were then conducted to assess delayed response and recurrence. Disease severity in treated patients was measured with the SALT score, which quantifies the percentage of affected scalp surface area. In both human patients and the C3H/HeJ mouse model, the study applied high-throughput TCRbeta sequencing to look at T cell clonal expansion in alopecia areata. In humans, TCRbeta sequencing was performed on scalp tissue and on sorted CD4+ and CD8+ peripheral blood T cells from healthy controls and from patients with patchy or totalis/universalis alopecia areata. Tofacitinib-treated patients had biopsies at baseline and at 4 and 24 weeks of treatment, with a later scalp biopsy in several patients. Scalp clonality was compared among normal scalp (n=4), patchy alopecia areata scalp (n=8), and alopecia totalis/universalis scalp (n=8). RNA came from the PAXgene miRNA kit for fixed scalp, the miRNeasy kit for PBMCs, and the RNeasy kit for mouse skin. TCRbeta CDR3 regions were amplified by immunoSEQ multiplex PCR with 35 Vbeta forward and 13 Jbeta reverse primers.

This clone has just one count. The clone's antigen remains unknown. Base qualities were left out, and no much larger clone turns up one base away. The sample's treatment or condition, from its label and the paper: oral pan-JAK inhibitor, 5-10 mg twice daily. From alopecia areata patients, peripheral blood was collected along with lesional scalp punch biopsies. PBMCs were separated by density centrifugation and stained for CD3, CD4 and CD8, after which CD4+ and CD8+ T cells were sorted on a FACSAria. The CDR1 and CDR2 encoded by the germline V gene are SGHRS and YFSETQ. Trimming costs V 3 bases and J 6 bases, and their ends lie 13 bases apart. Reading from cysteine to phenylalanine, the CDR3 counts 14 amino acids. Only the CDR3 DNA stays, 42 bases, in frame from base 1. Library construction relied on the immunoSEQ multiplex PCR assay. RNA was extracted from all samples and reverse transcribed into cDNA as template for TCR sequencing. SuperScript III was used for first-strand cDNA synthesis, primed with a 2:1 mix of oligo-dT and random hexamers. A synthetic immune receptor repertoire was used to assess amplification bias, and residual bias was removed computationally. The published analysis was carried out like this. After raw reads were preprocessed to remove errors, the CDR3 was defined following IMGT conventions as running from the conserved cysteine to phenylalanine. Clonality was computed as 1 minus the Shannon entropy, with the entropy normalized by log2 of the number of productive unique TCRs. Whether each scalp clone was CD4 or CD8 was inferred by checking scalp TCRbeta sequences against the CD4 and CD8 repertoires from sorted blood. This immuneACCESS table, as held by TCRdb, lists in-frame sequences with V and J called but not all clones. Of the missing ones, under half trace to an unresolved V gene in checked studies; the others have no known cause. That table furnishes V, J and clone size, whereas the DNA furnished D and trimming. This sample comprises 150,000 or so clones, about three fifths of them detected only once. The ten largest clones add up to about a sixth of the sample.

General findings and caveats noted by the study authors: The treated cohort was small, with a single nonresponder, so links between baseline CD8+ expansion and response need larger studies. Compared with normal scalp, lesional scalp, particularly in alopecia totalis/universalis, had higher clonality and more expanded CD8+ clones, which suggests antigenic drive. Scalp clonality and the number of expanded CD8+ clones among the top 100 scalp clones were significantly decreased by tofacitinib. TCR sequences shared between patients were less clear than in mice, possibly partly because of HLA diversity in the patient population. Resident alphabeta T cells in normal human skin are also sequenced, complicating scalp TCR repertoire analysis, unlike mouse skin dominated by gammadelta T cells. During tofacitinib treatment, many expanded lesional clones remained in scalp and blood, and this persistence may partly explain relapse after treatment is stopped.

The chain employs TRBV5-1 and TRBJ1-5; the D gene is perhaps TRBD1, on 5 matching bases. This receptor was obtained from a human donor with alopecia areata. The sample in question was CD4+ T cells sorted from blood, obtained at approximately week 56, from a patient treated with tofacitinib. The DNA sequence reads TGCGCCAGCAGCTCGGGGGGGATCGGTCAGCCCCAGCATTTT. This sequence encodes CASSSGGIGQPQHF.